Following are 6 T cell receptor beta chains from one sample sequenced in a study of control samples from healthy donors and cancer patients. TCRdb's table, derived via immunoSEQ multiplex PCR, lists solely in-frame clones and lacks some. The data hold around 120,000 clones, with roughly 92% observed a single time. The sample comprised blood. The receptor set was obtained from a young woman in good health.

The chain has TRBV19 and TRBJ2-1; 7 nucleotides agree with TRBD1. Germline V CDR1 and CDR2: LNHDA, SQIVND (reference sequence). There are 13 residues in the CDR3. The ends lost 9 bases at V and 4 bases at J; junction bases unmatched: 6. Here the CDR3 reads CASGTAIYNEQFF. CDR3 sequence (DNA): TGTGCCAGCGGGACAGCTATTTACAATGAGCAGTTCTTC.

The CDR3 region has the DNA TGTGCCAGCTCACCACCGTCAGGGGTCTATGGCTACACCTTC. It codes for CASSPPSGVYGYTF. V and J are TRBV18 and TRBJ1-2; D may be TRBD1 (6 bases). V was pared by 0 bases and J by 4 bases, with 9 bases between. Per the germline V gene, CDR1 is KGHSH and CDR2 is LQKENI. The CDR3 covers 14 residues.

This clone was observed a few times. V and J are TRBV19 and TRBJ1-5; a weak D match, TRBD1 (6 bases). This CDR3 comprises 14 residues. The germline V gene encodes CDR1 LNHDA and CDR2 SQIVND (reference sequence). V lost 6 bases and J 7 bases, leaving 16 bases between the germline ends. CDR3 in amino acids: CASRSGGTRQPQHF. CDR3 nucleotides: TGTGCCAGTAGATCTGGGGGGACACGACAGCCCCAGCATTTT.

The chain combines TRBV10-3 with TRBJ2-1, with 14 positions matching TRBD2. CDR3 length: 16 amino acids. Trimming removed 6 bases from V and 0 bases from J; junction bases left unmatched: 1. Germline values: CDR1 ENHRY, CDR2 SYGVKD. DNA for the CDR3: TGTGCCATCAGCGGGACTAGCGGGAGCTCCTACAATGAGCAGTTCTTC. Encoded protein: CAISGTSGSSYNEQFF.

This clone was seen more than once but under ten times. The chain employs TRBV6-2 or TRBV6-3 and TRBJ2-7; 7 nucleotides align to TRBD2. V lost 5 bases, J lost 4 bases, and 5 bases stayed unmatched. The CDR3 sequence is 13 residues long. Germline V lookup: CDR1 MNHEY, CDR2 SVGEGT. CDR3 loop: CASSNHGGYEQYF. CDR3 coding DNA: TGTGCCAGCAGTAACCACGGGGGGTACGAGCAGTACTTC.

This chain links TRBV7-6 with TRBJ1-5; unclear D gene. The CDR3 sequence is 15 residues long. Germline V CDR1 and CDR2: SGHVS, FNYEAQ. V lost 1 base to trimming and J lost 6 bases, with 13 bases between them. The CDR3 here is CASSLVGGEGQPQHF. CDR3 bases: TGTGCCAGCAGCTTAGTAGGCGGGGAGGGTCAGCCCCAGCATTTT.